Sequencing of this TCR beta chain was carried out in a study of cytomegalovirus exposure and HLA in healthy donors. The CDR3 covers 12 residues. The germline gives CDR1 MGHDK, CDR2 SYGVNS. Primers included in the PCR were 60 Vbeta and 13 Jbeta primers. The repertoire was sequenced with immunoSEQ multiplex PCR; TCRdb's copy has only in-frame clones and lacks some. In the table there are about 160,000 clones, around 86% of which are singletons. The sequenced material came from PBMCs. This receptor was taken from a man aged 50 to 59 in good health and CMV-seropositive. The chain employs TRBV25-1 and TRBJ2-5, with D possibly being TRBD1 (6 bases). Gene TRBJ2-7 matches the end of the DNA better, so the J call may be wrong. CDR3 in DNA: TGTGCCAGCAGTCTACAGGGCTACGAGCAGTACTTC. Amino acids: CASSLQGYEQYF.